This T cell receptor beta chain was retrieved from a study of spatial heterogeneity in lung cancer. Study-level information: More beta-chain than alpha-chain sequences were consistently detected.

There are 15 residues in the CDR3. Germline V gene sequence: CDR1 SGHTA, CDR2 FQGNSA. V dropped 1 base and J dropped 3 bases, with 12 bases sitting between them. In its sample, this clonotype was seen many times. Time point meaning: sample taken at primary tumor resection. In each case, whole RNA from tumor, nontumor lung or frozen PBMC was sequenced unsorted. The presence of a unique molecular identifier marked each TCR cDNA molecule. TCRdb called the 5' RACE reads again in MiXCR, with one record for every CDR3 protein. Of 40,000 to 50,000 distinct CDR3 sequences in the sample, approximately 7.6% were seen once.

The rearrangement uses TRBV7-2 and TRBJ1-2; D may be TRBD1 (5 bases). The sample in question was PBMCs, obtained at surgery. This sequence originates from a female donor with early-stage non-small cell lung cancer. The CDR3 DNA reads as TGTGCCAGCAGCTTAGACCAGGGCGCCCACTATGGCTACACCTTC. Its protein product is CASSLDQGAHYGYTF. Drawing the rest from reference TRBV7-2 and TRBJ1-2, the complete variable domain is GAGVSQSPSNKVTEKGKDVELRCDPISGHTALYWYRQSLGQGLEFLIYFQGNSAPDKSGLPSDRFSAERTGGSVSTLTIQRTQQEDSAVYLCASSLDQGAHYGYTFGSGTRLTVV.